The entry below describes one T cell receptor beta chain. Its antigen is as yet unknown. Relative to the germline gene, one junction end is altered; a read error may explain this. This record comes from a study of blood T cells in healthy people across ages. Broader study findings: Estimates of diversity drawn from one million T cells were considered underestimates. It was the long-lived donors that had more naive CD4+ cells and higher diversity than aged donors.

The CDR3 has 11 residues. Germline assignment: CDR1 SQVTM and CDR2 ANQGSEA. Together with a sample-barcoded 5' primer, a J-beta primer mix was included in a second PCR lasting about 7 to 11 cycles. Paired-end reads containing CDR3 totaled no fewer than 2.5 million for each sample. Via MiXCR, TCRdb re-called the 5' RACE reads, giving one row per CDR3 protein. The table includes 1.5 million to 2 million distinct CDR3 sequences, approximately 28% detected once. The total RNA that was extracted per sample amounted to at least 6 micrograms. Sequenced: blood. The chain combines TRBV29-1 with TRBJ1-1, with unresolved D. This clonotype was sampled from a woman aged 30 to 39 in good health. The CDR3 DNA sequence: TGTAGCGTTGTGGTGGACACTGAAGCTTTCTTT. Amino acid sequence: CSVVVDTEAFF.